Following are 9 T cell receptor beta chains from one sample sequenced in a study of OX40 agonist ivuxolimab in advanced cancers. Sequencing was performed with immunoSEQ multiplex PCR; in TCRdb, only in-frame clones are kept and a portion is missing. The table shows 45,000 to 60,000 clones, with about 90% occurring only once. This sample comprised CD4+ or CD8+ T cells sorted from blood, obtained in a trial of the OX40 agonist ivuxolimab. All receptors derive from an adult with an advanced solid tumor such as melanoma, head and neck, liver or kidney cancer.

The rearrangement joins TRBV5-1 to TRBJ2-7; 9 bases map to TRBD1. Germline CDR1 is SGHRS and CDR2 is YFSETQ. There are 14 residues in the CDR3. J lost 5 bases, V lost 4 bases, and 7 bases had no gene match. CDR3 loop: CASSLGQGINEQYF. The CDR3 nucleotides are TGCGCCAGCAGCCTGGGACAGGGTATCAACGAGCAGTACTTC.

The V gene is TRBV27, the J gene TRBJ2-3; D unresolved. Trimming left V 5 bases short and J 3 bases short, with 18 bases between. This CDR3 has 16 amino acids. Germline loops: CDR1 MNHEY, CDR2 SMNVEV (reference sequence). CDR3 nucleotide sequence: TGTGCCAGCAGTCCAAGGACCCGAGCAGCGACAGATACGCAGTATTTT. Translated, it gives CASSPRTRAATDTQYF.

This chain links TRBV27 with TRBJ1-1, with 10 bases that match TRBD1. Per germline, CDR1 MNHEY and CDR2 SMNVEV (reference sequence). The CDR3 has 13 amino acids. Unmatched junction bases numbered 3, after V lost 6 bases and J lost 5 bases. The CDR3 DNA sequence: TGTGCCAGCAGAAGGACAGGGGGGACTGAAGCTTTCTTT. Protein product: CASRRTGGTEAFF.

The chain combines TRBV27 with TRBJ2-7; D gene ambiguous. There are 13 residues in the CDR3. V was trimmed by 5 bases and J by 1 base, leaving 9 bases between them. Germline CDR1 reads MNHEY; CDR2 reads SMNVEV (reference sequence). The chain's CDR3 is CASSPVQSYEQYF. The CDR3 DNA sequence: TGTGCCAGCAGTCCGGTTCAATCCTACGAGCAGTACTTC.

This chain uses TRBV6-5 with TRBJ1-4; D is uncertain. Germline V gene lookup returns CDR1 MNHEY and CDR2 SVGAGI. The CDR3 extends over 15 amino acids. V was clipped by 5 bases and J by 8 bases, with 18 bases between them. The DNA for the CDR3 is TGTGCCAGCAGTCCCTCCGACCCCACAACAGAAAAACTGTTTTTT. As protein: CASSPSDPTTEKLFF.

This clone is a singleton in its sample. The J gene is TRBJ2-7, the V gene TRBV19, with TRBD2 identical over 14 bases. The CDR3 sequence is 14 residues long. CDR1 is LNHDA and CDR2 is SQIVND in the germline V gene (reference sequence). The ends lost 5 bases at V and 4 bases at J; junction bases unmatched: 1. The CDR3 nucleotides are TGTGCCAGTAGTGGGACTAGCGGGAGTTACGAGCAGTACTTC. As protein: CASSGTSGSYEQYF.

The DNA of the CDR3 is TGTGCCAGCAGCGTAGCTGGAGAAGGGGGCCAAGAGACCCAGTACTTC. Translating gives CASSVAGEGGQETQYF. The chain employs TRBV9 and TRBJ2-5; possible D gene TRBD1, 6 bases. CDR3 length: 16 residues. The germline CDR1 and CDR2 sequences are SGDLS and YYNGEE. Trimming left V 0 bases short and J 1 base short, with 13 bases between. Variable domain in full (rest from reference TRBV9 and TRBJ2-5): DSGVTQTPKHLITATGQRVTLRCSPRSGDLSVYWYQQSLDQGLQFLIQYYNGEERAKGNILERFSAQQFPDLHSELNLSSLELGDSALYFCASSVAGEGGQETQYFGPGTRLLVL.

The V gene is TRBV6-4, the J gene TRBJ1-1; D is ambiguous. The CDR3 totals 14 residues. Trimming took 2 bases from V and 1 from J, leaving 8 bases between them. The V gene's germline CDR1 is MRHNA and CDR2 SNTAGT. CDR3 DNA: TGTGCCAGCAGTGACAAGGATTGGAACACTGAAGCTTTCTTT. Its translation: CASSDKDWNTEAFF.

The J gene is TRBJ2-2, the V gene TRBV7-7, with no clear D. The CDR3 length is 14 residues. Germline V lookup: CDR1 SSHAT, CDR2 FNYEAQ (reference sequence). The germline V and J ends were trimmed by 1 base and 3 bases, with 6 bases remaining between them. The CDR3 nucleotides are TGTGCCAGCAGCTTAGGGCAGCACACCGGGGAGCTGTTTTTT. This translates into CASSLGQHTGELFF.